A selection of T cell receptor beta chains follows, all from one sample in a study of shared clonotypes between healthy human individuals. The data were produced by immunoSEQ multiplex PCR, yet TCRdb's version contains in-frame clones alone and is incomplete. The sample has some 2,000,000 clones; 85% to 95% are singletons. Material for sequencing was naive CD4+ T cells sorted from blood. The origin of the receptors is a man aged 18 to 29 in good health. The CDR3 runs from the conserved cysteine through the conserved F or W. Fields, in order: D gene, clone size, J gene, V gene, CDR3 protein, CDR3 DNA. The D gene is left open where the match is weak. Size values are once, few and many counts, or a class for expanded clones, and some rows have none.

d_gene: -; abundance: -; j_gene: TRBJ1-2; v_gene: TRBV7-8; CDR3aa: CASSPSGFYGYTF; CDR3nt: TGTGCCAGCAGCCCCTCGGGCTTCTATGGCTACACCTTC
d_gene: -; abundance: -; j_gene: TRBJ2-5; v_gene: TRBV5-1; CDR3aa: CASSESPTGAGETQYF; CDR3nt: TGCGCCAGCAGCGAAAGCCCCACCGGGGCTGGAGAGACCCAGTACTTC
d_gene: TRBD2; abundance: -; j_gene: TRBJ2-3; v_gene: TRBV28; CDR3aa: CASSRPGLAGVNTQYF; CDR3nt: TGTGCCAGCAGCAGACCGGGACTAGCGGGGGTAAATACGCAGTATTTT
d_gene: TRBD1; abundance: -; j_gene: TRBJ2-7; v_gene: TRBV5-6; CDR3aa: CASNRGTGAYEQYF; CDR3nt: TGTGCCAGCAACCGAGGGACAGGGGCCTACGAGCAGTACTTC
d_gene: TRBD1; abundance: -; j_gene: TRBJ2-1; v_gene: TRBV5-6; CDR3aa: CASSLRRTGGGNEQFF; CDR3nt: TGTGCCAGCAGCTTGAGAAGGACAGGGGGCGGGAATGAGCAGTTCTTC
d_gene: -; abundance: once; j_gene: TRBJ2-1; v_gene: TRBV2; CDR3aa: CASSLESSYNEQFF; CDR3nt: TGTGCCAGCAGTCTCGAAAGCTCCTACAATGAGCAGTTCTTC
d_gene: -; abundance: -; j_gene: TRBJ1-6; v_gene: TRBV6-1; CDR3aa: CASVEGTYNSPLHF; CDR3nt: TGTGCCAGCGTAGAGGGCACCTATAATTCACCCCTCCACTTT
d_gene: -; abundance: -; j_gene: TRBJ2-3; v_gene: TRBV5-1; CDR3aa: CASTPIAGSTDTQYF; CDR3nt: TGCGCCAGCACCCCCATCGCGGGGTCCACAGATACGCAGTATTTT
d_gene: -; abundance: -; j_gene: TRBJ1-5; v_gene: TRBV30; CDR3aa: CAWSEGSGNQPQHF; CDR3nt: TGTGCCTGGAGTGAGGGGTCGGGCAATCAGCCCCAGCATTTT
d_gene: -; abundance: few; j_gene: TRBJ2-5; v_gene: TRBV5-1; CDR3aa: CASSLAPGGQETQYF; CDR3nt: TGCGCCAGCAGCTTGGCTCCCGGGGGTCAAGAGACCCAGTACTTC
d_gene: TRBD1; abundance: -; j_gene: TRBJ1-1; v_gene: TRBV25-1; CDR3aa: CASSQTGEAFF; CDR3nt: TGTGCCAGCAGTCAGACAGGGGAAGCTTTCTTT
d_gene: TRBD2; abundance: -; j_gene: TRBJ2-1; v_gene: TRBV29-1; CDR3aa: CSVGLAGGVNEQFF; CDR3nt: TGCAGCGTTGGACTAGCGGGGGGGGTCAATGAGCAGTTCTTC
d_gene: TRBD2; abundance: -; j_gene: TRBJ2-2; v_gene: TRBV9; CDR3aa: CASSEGLAANTGELFF; CDR3nt: TGTGCCAGCAGCGAGGGACTAGCGGCGAACACCGGGGAGCTGTTTTTT
d_gene: TRBD1; abundance: -; j_gene: TRBJ2-5; v_gene: TRBV7-9; CDR3aa: CASSLAGTGKETQYF; CDR3nt: TGTGCCAGCAGCTTGGCGGGGACAGGGAAAGAGACCCAGTACTTC
d_gene: -; abundance: -; j_gene: TRBJ2-7; v_gene: TRBV2; CDR3aa: CASSAQGWQQYF; CDR3nt: TGTGCCAGCAGTGCACAGGGTTGGCAGCAGTACTTC
d_gene: TRBD2; abundance: -; j_gene: TRBJ2-1; v_gene: TRBV6-5; CDR3aa: CASSARREGFDEQFF; CDR3nt: TGTGCCAGCAGTGCCCGGCGGGAGGGGTTCGATGAGCAGTTCTTC
d_gene: -; abundance: -; j_gene: TRBJ2-7; v_gene: TRBV9; CDR3aa: CASSPGVPFEQYF; CDR3nt: TGTGCCAGCAGCCCAGGGGTTCCTTTCGAGCAGTACTTC
d_gene: -; abundance: -; j_gene: TRBJ1-5; v_gene: TRBV28; CDR3aa: CASSLSGLPGWEPNQPQHF; CDR3nt: TGTGCCAGCAGTTTGAGTGGGCTACCAGGGTGGGAGCCCAATCAGCCCCAGCATTTT
d_gene: -; abundance: -; j_gene: TRBJ2-7; v_gene: TRBV29-1; CDR3aa: CSATGSSYEQYF; CDR3nt: TGCAGCGCTACAGGGTCCTCCTACGAGCAGTACTTC
d_gene: TRBD1; abundance: -; j_gene: TRBJ1-4; v_gene: TRBV5-1; CDR3aa: CASSQPRDRGFANEKLFF; CDR3nt: TGCGCCAGCAGCCAACCACGGGACAGGGGGTTTGCTAATGAAAAACTGTTTTTT
d_gene: TRBD1; abundance: -; j_gene: TRBJ1-2; v_gene: TRBV7-2; CDR3aa: CASSTGTGRGYTF; CDR3nt: TGTGCCAGCAGCACGGGGACAGGGAGGGGCTACACCTTC
d_gene: -; abundance: -; j_gene: TRBJ1-2; v_gene: TRBV6-6; CDR3aa: CASSYAYGYTF; CDR3nt: TGTGCCAGCAGTTATGCCTATGGCTACACCTTC
d_gene: -; abundance: -; j_gene: TRBJ2-7; v_gene: TRBV6-6; CDR3aa: CASSSSTGLGHYEQYF; CDR3nt: TGTGCCAGCAGTTCGTCAACGGGACTGGGACACTACGAGCAGTACTTC
d_gene: -; abundance: -; j_gene: TRBJ1-1; v_gene: TRBV5-1; CDR3aa: CASSLDRTEAFF; CDR3nt: TGCGCCAGCAGCTTGGATAGAACTGAAGCTTTCTTT
d_gene: -; abundance: -; j_gene: TRBJ2-3; v_gene: TRBV15; CDR3aa: CATSRVLDTQYF; CDR3nt: TGTGCCACCAGCAGAGTTCTGGATACGCAGTATTTT
d_gene: -; abundance: -; j_gene: TRBJ1-2; v_gene: TRBV28; CDR3aa: CASSPPAGRGYGYTF; CDR3nt: TGTGCCAGCAGTCCCCCTGCAGGGAGGGGCTATGGCTACACCTTC
d_gene: -; abundance: -; j_gene: TRBJ2-3; v_gene: TRBV30; CDR3aa: CARASSENTQYF; CDR3nt: TGTGCCAGAGCGTCTAGCGAAAATACGCAGTATTTT
d_gene: -; abundance: -; j_gene: TRBJ2-2; v_gene: TRBV11-3; CDR3aa: CASSYGSNTGELFF; CDR3nt: TGTGCCAGCAGCTACGGATCCAACACCGGGGAGCTGTTTTTT
d_gene: -; abundance: -; j_gene: TRBJ2-5; v_gene: TRBV7-3; CDR3aa: CASSPGVAETQYF; CDR3nt: TGTGCCAGCAGCCCAGGAGTGGCGGAGACCCAGTACTTC
d_gene: TRBD1; abundance: -; j_gene: TRBJ2-7; v_gene: TRBV6-1; CDR3aa: CASSEGTGHYEQYF; CDR3nt: TGTGCCAGCAGTGAAGGGACAGGGCATTACGAGCAGTACTTC
d_gene: TRBD1; abundance: -; j_gene: TRBJ2-7; v_gene: TRBV7-2; CDR3aa: CASSLGQGAFYEQYF; CDR3nt: TGTGCCAGCAGCTTAGGACAGGGAGCTTTCTACGAGCAGTACTTC
d_gene: TRBD1; abundance: -; j_gene: TRBJ1-2; v_gene: TRBV19; CDR3aa: CASSLQQGAFYGYTF; CDR3nt: TGTGCCAGTAGTCTCCAACAGGGGGCTTTCTATGGCTACACCTTC
d_gene: TRBD1; abundance: -; j_gene: TRBJ2-7; v_gene: TRBV28; CDR3aa: CASSNRDSFYEQYF; CDR3nt: TGTGCCAGCAGTAACCGGGACAGTTTCTACGAGCAGTACTTC
d_gene: -; abundance: -; j_gene: TRBJ2-7; v_gene: TRBV18; CDR3aa: CASSPEGKQYF; CDR3nt: TGTGCCAGCTCACCGGAGGGGAAGCAGTACTTC
d_gene: -; abundance: -; j_gene: TRBJ1-1; v_gene: TRBV6-1; CDR3aa: CASSEYTGLATEAFF; CDR3nt: TGTGCCAGCAGTGAGTACACAGGGTTGGCCACTGAAGCTTTCTTT
d_gene: TRBD1; abundance: -; j_gene: TRBJ1-3; v_gene: TRBV2; CDR3aa: CASRRQGAPGNTIYF; CDR3nt: TGTGCCAGCCGTCGGCAGGGGGCGCCTGGAAACACCATATATTTT
d_gene: TRBD1; abundance: -; j_gene: TRBJ1-4; v_gene: TRBV30; CDR3aa: CAWSSRGGQGFEKLFF; CDR3nt: TGTGCCTGGAGCTCGCGGGGGGGACAGGGGTTTGAAAAACTGTTTTTT
d_gene: -; abundance: -; j_gene: TRBJ1-2; v_gene: TRBV7-6; CDR3aa: CASSLGEGNYGYTF; CDR3nt: TGTGCCAGCAGCTTAGGGGAGGGGAACTATGGCTACACCTTC
d_gene: -; abundance: -; j_gene: TRBJ2-7; v_gene: TRBV5-1; CDR3aa: CASSLAPTTYEQYF; CDR3nt: TGCGCCAGCAGCTTGGCCCCGACGACCTACGAGCAGTACTTC
d_gene: -; abundance: -; j_gene: TRBJ2-7; v_gene: TRBV6-4; CDR3aa: CASSSTFGGLYEQYF; CDR3nt: TGTGCCAGCAGTTCGACGTTCGGGGGTCTATACGAGCAGTACTTC
d_gene: TRBD2; abundance: -; j_gene: TRBJ2-1; v_gene: TRBV29-1; CDR3aa: CSVEGLASYNEQFF; CDR3nt: TGCAGCGTTGAAGGACTAGCGTCCTACAATGAGCAGTTCTTC
d_gene: -; abundance: -; j_gene: TRBJ2-7; v_gene: TRBV18; CDR3aa: CASSSTPTYEQYF; CDR3nt: TGTGCCAGCTCATCCACCCCAACATACGAGCAGTACTTC
d_gene: TRBD2; abundance: -; j_gene: TRBJ2-1; v_gene: TRBV2; CDR3aa: CASRLARTSGRSEQFF; CDR3nt: TGTGCCAGCAGACTGGCGAGGACTAGCGGGAGAAGTGAGCAGTTCTTC
d_gene: TRBD2; abundance: -; j_gene: TRBJ2-1; v_gene: TRBV5-1; CDR3aa: CASSLELAGGSGQFF; CDR3nt: TGCGCCAGCAGCTTGGAACTAGCGGGAGGGTCGGGGCAGTTCTTC
d_gene: -; abundance: -; j_gene: TRBJ2-7; v_gene: TRBV5-1; CDR3aa: CASSLDRIYEQYF; CDR3nt: TGCGCCAGCAGCTTGGACCGCATCTACGAGCAGTACTTC
d_gene: -; abundance: -; j_gene: TRBJ2-3; v_gene: TRBV4-1; CDR3aa: CASSQGPPTDTQYF; CDR3nt: TGCGCCAGCAGCCAAGGTCCCCCCACAGATACGCAGTATTTT
d_gene: TRBD2; abundance: -; j_gene: TRBJ2-5; v_gene: TRBV11-2; CDR3aa: CASTWGWGGTQYF; CDR3nt: TGTGCCAGCACCTGGGGCTGGGGGGGGACCCAGTACTTC
d_gene: TRBD2; abundance: -; j_gene: TRBJ2-3; v_gene: TRBV27; CDR3aa: CASSRTSGGKDTQYF; CDR3nt: TGTGCCAGCAGCAGAACTAGCGGGGGGAAAGATACGCAGTATTTT